The clone carrying this TCR beta chain has just a few counts. This sample stems from a study of sequential checkpoint blockade in melanoma. Treatment here: randomized to nivolumab then ipilimumab (arm A) or the reverse (arm B). Clones were read by immunoSEQ multiplex PCR, and TCRdb kept only the in-frame ones, dropping some. The repertoire consists of around 37,000 clones, with roughly 32% occurring once and the leading ten covering about 1.6%. This TCR came from a human donor with melanoma. The sample here was tumor tissue (inferred from file names), taken from a patient given nivolumab and ipilimumab in sequence.

The CDR3 spells CASSPQGEKNQPQHF. The CDR3, as DNA: TGCGCCAGCAGCCCACAGGGGGAGAAGAATCAGCCCCAGCATTTT. The rearrangement links TRBV5-1 to TRBJ1-5, with TRBD1 matching 8 bases. V shed 4 bases and J 4 bases; nucleotides not matched to a gene: 7. This CDR3 region has 15 residues. Germline V gene lookup returns CDR1 SGHRS and CDR2 YFSETQ.